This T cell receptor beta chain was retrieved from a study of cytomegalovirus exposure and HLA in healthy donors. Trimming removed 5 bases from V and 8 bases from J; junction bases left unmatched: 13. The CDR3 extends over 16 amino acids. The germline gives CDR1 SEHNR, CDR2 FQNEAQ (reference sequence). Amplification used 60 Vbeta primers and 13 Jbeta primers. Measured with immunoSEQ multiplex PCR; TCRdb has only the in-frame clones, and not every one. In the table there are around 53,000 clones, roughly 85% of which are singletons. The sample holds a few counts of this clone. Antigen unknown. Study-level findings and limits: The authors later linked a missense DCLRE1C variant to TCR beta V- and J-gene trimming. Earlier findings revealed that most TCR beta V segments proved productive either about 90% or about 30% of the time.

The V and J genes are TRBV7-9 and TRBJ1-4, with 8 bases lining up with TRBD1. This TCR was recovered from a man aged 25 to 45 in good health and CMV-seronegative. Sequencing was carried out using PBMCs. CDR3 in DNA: TGTGCCAGCAGCCTGTCAGGACAGGGAAGAGGGGAAAAACTGTTTTTT. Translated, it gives CASSLSGQGRGEKLFF.